The 32 T cell receptor beta chains below all came from one sample that was sequenced in a study of response to subunit inactivated influenza vaccine. From the RT-PCR reads, TCRdb called clonotypes with MiXCR, one entry per CDR3 protein. The sample lists about 190,000 distinct CDR3 sequences; around an eighth were seen once. This specimen consisted of CD8+ T cells sorted from PBMCs, obtained 5 to 6 days after vaccination. These receptors all stem from a man between 45 and 60 years old who received an inactivated influenza vaccine.

This chain links TRBV21-1 with TRBJ2-2; whether TRBD1, the table's D call, matches the DNA was not checked. TRBV21-1 is termed a pseudogene. The CDR3 is made up of 16 amino acids. Here the CDR3 DNA reads TGTGCCAGCAGCAAAGGGGGGACAGGGGGCCCCGGGGAGCTGTTTTTT. Translation: CASSKGGTGGPGELFF.

This clonotype showed up just a few times. This chain links TRBV20-1 with TRBJ2-7, with a possible D match to TRBD1 (6 bases). The CDR3 spans 17 residues. Germline V lookup: CDR1 DFQATT, CDR2 SNEGSKA (reference sequence). Trimming took 0 bases from V and 3 from J, leaving 21 bases between them. The CDR3 spells CSARDFVRQDPGYEQYF. The CDR3 DNA is TGCAGTGCTAGAGATTTTGTCCGACAGGATCCTGGCTACGAGCAGTACTTC.

This clonotype was counted only a few times. The chain has TRBV10-3 and TRBJ1-6; a weak D match, TRBD1 (5 bases). In germline, CDR1 is ENHRY, CDR2 SYGVKD. Trimming removed 0 bases from V and 9 bases from J, with 6 bases in between. The CDR3 contains 13 residues. DNA for the CDR3: TGTGCCATCAGTGAGTCGACAGTTTCACCCCTCCACTTT. Its translation: CAISESTVSPLHF.

The rearrangement joins TRBV20-1 to TRBJ2-7; D might be TRBD1 (5 bases). This CDR3 contains 11 residues. The V gene's germline CDR1 is DFQATT and CDR2 SNEGSKA (reference sequence). V dropped 0 bases and J dropped 8 bases, with 8 bases sitting between them. For the CDR3, the DNA is TGCAGTGCTAGAGAAGGGGTGAAGCAGTACTTC. This translates into CSAREGVKQYF.

This clonotype was detected a few times. The V gene is TRBV6-2 or TRBV6-3, the J gene TRBJ1-5; TRBD1 aligns across 8 bases. J gave up 0 bases and V 2 bases, and 6 bases lay outside the gene matches. The CDR3 spans 17 residues. Germline CDR1 reads MNHEY; CDR2 reads SVGEGT. The CDR3 here is CASSYAPGQDSNQPQHF. The CDR3 DNA reads as TGTGCCAGCAGTTACGCCCCGGGACAGGATAGCAATCAGCCCCAGCATTTT.

This clonotype was recorded a few times. J is TRBJ1-1 and V is TRBV7-9; D unresolved. CDR1 SEHNR and CDR2 FQNEAQ come from the germline V gene (reference sequence). This CDR3 comprises 12 residues. V was pared by 6 bases and J by 6 bases, with 11 bases between. The CDR3: CASSSRRSEAFF. The CDR3 DNA sequence: TGTGCCAGCAGTTCACGGAGGTCTGAAGCTTTCTTT. Combining the CDR3 with reference TRBV7-9 and TRBJ1-1 gives the whole variable domain DTGVSQNPRHKITKRGQNVTFRCDPISEHNRLYWYRQTLGQGPEFLTYFQNEAQLEKSRLLSDRFSAERPKGSFSTLEIQRTEQGDSAMYLCASSSRRSEAFFGQGTRLTVV.

This rearrangement joins TRBV29-1 to TRBJ2-1; 11 bases agree with TRBD2. CDR1 is SQVTM and CDR2 is ANQGSEA in the germline V gene. CDR3 length: 16 amino acids. With V trimmed by 3 bases and J by 0 bases, 4 bases remained unmatched. Written as DNA, the CDR3 is TGCAGCGTTGAGAGACTAGCGGGACCCTCCTACAATGAGCAGTTCTTC. As protein: CSVERLAGPSYNEQFF.

This clonotype was seen only a few times. The chain couples TRBV6-1 to TRBJ1-1, with D unresolved. Per germline, CDR1 MNHNS and CDR2 SASEGT. Trimming took 7 bases from V and 5 from J, leaving 11 bases between them. This CDR3 is 12 amino acids long. The CDR3 DNA follows: TGTGCCAGCATCCCACGAGCTACTGAAGCTTTCTTT. Protein sequence: CASIPRATEAFF.

The J gene is TRBJ2-5, the V gene TRBV7-9, with 9 bases fitting TRBD1. Unmatched junction bases numbered 1, after V lost 5 bases and J lost 3 bases. Germline CDR1 and CDR2: SEHNR and FQNEAQ (reference sequence). The CDR3 loop spans 13 amino acids. CDR3 nucleotides: TGTGCCAGCAGCCGGACAGGGGAAGAGACCCAGTACTTC. Translating it yields CASSRTGEETQYF.

This clonotype came up a few times. J is TRBJ2-1 and V is TRBV6-5; tentative D call: TRBD1 (6 bases). CDR3 length: 15 residues. Looked up from germline, CDR1 is MNHEY and CDR2 is SVGAGI. V was cut by 4 bases and J by 12 bases, with 22 bases left in between. The DNA of the CDR3 is TGTGCCAGCAGTTCCCACAGGGAACACGTTTGGGTGCAGTTCTTC. Its translation is CASSSHREHVWVQFF.

This clonotype was observed a handful of times. V gene TRBV20-1 combines with J gene TRBJ1-2; possible D gene TRBD1, 6 bases. The CDR3 is made up of 14 amino acids. The germline gives CDR1 DFQATT, CDR2 SNEGSKA (reference sequence). Trimming pared 4 bases from V and 8 bases from J, leaving 20 bases between. Here the CDR3 reads CSAKELTGLWGYTF. The CDR3 DNA follows: TGCAGTGCTAAAGAACTTACAGGGTTGTGGGGCTACACCTTC.

This clonotype was detected a few times. The rearrangement uses TRBV20-1 and TRBJ2-7, with 9 positions matching TRBD1. In germline, CDR1 is DFQATT, CDR2 SNEGSKA (reference sequence). There are 16 residues in the CDR3. J gave up 7 bases and V 5 bases, and 18 bases lay outside the gene matches. DNA of the CDR3: TGCAGTGCTGGAATTCAATTCGGGACAGGGCAGGGGGAGCAGTACTTC. It encodes CSAGIQFGTGQGEQYF.

This clonotype showed up just a few times. The rearrangement links TRBV20-1 to TRBJ1-2, with TRBD1 matching 10 bases. CDR1 and CDR2 from the germline V gene are DFQATT and SNEGSKA (reference sequence). The CDR3 totals 17 residues. The V and J ends lost 0 bases and 1 base, in that order; junction bases with no gene match: 8. DNA of the CDR3: TGCAGTGCTAGAGATCGCCGACAGGGGGCCCATAACTATGGCTACACCTTC. Translation gives CSARDRRQGAHNYGYTF.

The rearrangement uses TRBV11-2 and TRBJ2-7; 7 nucleotides line up with TRBD2. The CDR3 covers 13 residues. With 5 bases clipped from V and 4 bases from J, the junction kept 5 bases outside the gene matches. Germline V gene sequence: CDR1 SGHAT, CDR2 FQNNGV. The chain's CDR3 is CASSLGLQYEQYF. In DNA form, the CDR3 reads TGTGCCAGCAGCCTGGGACTACAATACGAGCAGTACTTC.

This clonotype was counted between two and nine times. The V call is TRBV28, the J call TRBJ1-2; weak D call: TRBD1 (6 bases). The germline V and J ends were trimmed by 2 bases and 5 bases, with 15 bases remaining between them. Germline CDR1 MDHEN, CDR2 SYDVKM. CDR3 length: 15 amino acids. In DNA, the CDR3 is TGTGCCAGCAGTTTACGGGGTGAGGGGGGGTATGGCTACACCTTC. Translated: CASSLRGEGGYGYTF.

This chain uses TRBV20-1 with TRBJ2-3; a possible D gene is TRBD2 (6 bases). V was shortened by 6 bases and J by 1 base, with 17 bases between the two germline ends. The CDR3 contains 15 residues. Germline-derived CDR1 and CDR2 are DFQATT and SNEGSKA (reference sequence). The CDR3 sequence is CSATPRTIRTDTQYF. The CDR3 coding sequence is TGCAGTGCCACCCCCCGGACTATCCGCACAGATACGCAGTATTTT.

This clonotype was seen more than once but under ten times. V is TRBV28 and J is TRBJ2-7; 9 bases line up with TRBD1. Trimming at V came to 3 bases and at J to 6 bases, leaving 12 bases not matched to a gene. CDR1 and CDR2 from the germline V gene are MDHEN and SYDVKM. The CDR3 consists of 16 residues. DNA of the CDR3: TGTGCCAGCAGTTTCTTACCGGGACAGGGCATTCTCGAGCAGTACTTC. This sequence encodes CASSFLPGQGILEQYF.

This clonotype occurred many times. CDR3 amino acids: CASSLRRYNEQFF. CDR3 DNA: TGTGCCAGCAGCCTAAGGCGGTACAATGAGCAGTTCTTC. This rearrangement joins TRBV7-8 to TRBJ2-1; D is unresolved. Trimming shortened V by 5 bases and J by 4 bases, and 9 bases separated the two germline ends. The CDR3 contains 13 residues. Germline assignment: CDR1 SGHVS and CDR2 FQNEAQ.

In its sample, this clonotype was seen a few times. J is TRBJ1-5 and V is TRBV28; the D is unclear. Germline loops: CDR1 MDHEN, CDR2 SYDVKM. With 8 bases removed from V and 0 bases from J, the gap between germline ends came to 11 bases. This CDR3 spans 14 amino acids. DNA for the CDR3: TGTGCCAGCCGCGAGGGAGATAGCAATCAGCCCCAGCATTTT. This encodes CASREGDSNQPQHF.

This clonotype was recorded at least ten times. The V gene is TRBV7-9, the J gene TRBJ1-1, with 7 bases identical to TRBD1. This CDR3 contains 14 residues. From germline, CDR1 is SEHNR and CDR2 FQNEAQ (reference sequence). The V segment lost 5 bases and the J segment 5 bases; nucleotides outside the gene matches: 8. CDR3 amino acids: CASSPKDRTTEAFF. Written as DNA, the CDR3 is TGTGCCAGCAGCCCGAAGGACAGGACTACTGAAGCTTTCTTT.

The gene calls are TRBV11-3 and TRBJ2-2; weak D call: TRBD1 (6 bases). CDR1 and CDR2 (germline): SGHNT, YENEEA. Between the trimmed V and J ends, which lost 3 bases and 0 bases, there was a span of 8 bases. The CDR3 extends over 15 amino acids. The CDR3: CASSFNRANTGELFF. The CDR3 region has the DNA TGTGCCAGCAGCTTTAACAGGGCGAACACCGGGGAGCTGTTTTTT.

This rearrangement joins TRBV29-1 to TRBJ2-7, with TRBD2 matching 14 bases. Trimming cost V 6 bases and J 0 bases; bases outside gene matches: 7. The CDR3 length is 16 residues. Germline V CDR1 and CDR2: SQVTM, ANQGSEA. The CDR3, as DNA: TGCAGCGTCTGGACTAGCGGGGGGACCTTCTCCTACGAGCAGTACTTC. Its translation is CSVWTSGGTFSYEQYF.

This clonotype has only a few counts. The rearrangement links TRBV27 to TRBJ1-1; 7 bases are a match to TRBD1. The germline gives CDR1 MNHEY, CDR2 SMNVEV (reference sequence). The CDR3 loop spans 12 amino acids. V dropped 8 bases and J dropped 7; count of bases not matched to a gene: 7. The CDR3 DNA is TGTGCCAGCTCGACAGGGCTGAATGAAGCTTTCTTT. It yields the protein CASSTGLNEAFF.

The chain has TRBV28 and TRBJ1-2; the D gene is possibly TRBD1 (6 bases). V was pared by 1 base and J by 4 bases, with 13 bases between. CDR3 length: 15 residues. Looked up from germline, CDR1 is MDHEN and CDR2 is SYDVKM. DNA of the CDR3: TGTGCCAGCAGTTTATATATAGGGGGTGGCTATGGCTACACCTTC. Residues: CASSLYIGGGYGYTF.

This clonotype was picked up a small number of times. The chain carries TRBV12-3 or TRBV12-4 and TRBJ1-2; D ambiguous. V lost 2 bases and J lost 1, with 11 bases in between. CDR3 length equals 15 residues. The CDR3, as DNA: TGTGCCAGCAGTTTATGGGGTGGTCTTAACTATGGCTACACCTTC. It encodes CASSLWGGLNYGYTF.

The chain employs TRBV28 and TRBJ1-1; maybe TRBD1 (5 bases). The germline V gene encodes CDR1 MDHEN and CDR2 SYDVKM. The germline V and J ends were trimmed by 5 bases and 4 bases, with 14 bases remaining between them. This CDR3 region has 14 residues. The CDR3 reads CASSPPAGTTEAFF. The CDR3 DNA reads TGTGCCAGCAGTCCCCCTGCAGGGACCACTGAAGCTTTCTTT.

The rearrangement uses TRBV6-1 and TRBJ2-1; 10 bases match TRBD2. The trim removed 6 bases at V and 15 bases at J, leaving 11 bases unmatched. Germline CDR1 MNHNS, CDR2 SASEGT. The CDR3 contains 13 residues. CDR3 DNA: TGTGCCAGCAGCCTAGCGGGGGAGAGGAGTTTGTTCTTC. Its protein product is CASSLAGERSLFF.

The chain joins TRBV29-1 to TRBJ2-7; D not certain. Germline V gene data show CDR1 as SQVTM and CDR2 as ANQGSEA. The ends were cut back, 4 bases at V and 1 base at J, with 8 bases in the middle. CDR3 length equals 12 residues. The CDR3 bases are TGCAGCGTTGTGGGGATTTCCTACGAGCAGTACTTC. As protein: CSVVGISYEQYF.

This clonotype was counted a few times. V gene TRBV12-3 or TRBV12-4 combines with J gene TRBJ1-1; D is unclear. V lost 8 bases and J 0 bases, leaving 4 bases between the germline ends. The CDR3 is 11 amino acids. The CDR3 protein is CASGMNTEAFF. The CDR3 nucleotides read TGTGCCAGCGGGATGAACACTGAAGCTTTCTTT.

The chain recombines TRBV2 with TRBJ1-4; D possibly corresponds to TRBD1 (5 bases). Per the germline V gene, CDR1 is SNHLY and CDR2 is FYNNEI. The CDR3 consists of 14 residues. Between the trimmed V and J ends, which lost 4 bases and 6 bases, there was a span of 12 bases. CDR3 DNA: TGTGCCAGCAGTGCCCCAGTAGGGGATGAAAAACTGTTTTTT. Its translation is CASSAPVGDEKLFF.

This clonotype came up many times. The chain carries TRBV7-8 and TRBJ2-7, with 12 bases matching TRBD2. CDR1 is SGHVS, CDR2 FQNEAQ, per germline. J was trimmed by 4 bases and V by 6 bases; bases with no gene match: 22. The CDR3 loop spans 20 amino acids. The CDR3 DNA is TGTGCCAGCAGTTATGATTCGGGACTAGCGGGCTCTTTAGAGGTGTACGAGCAGTACTTC. Its protein product is CASSYDSGLAGSLEVYEQYF.

In this sample, this clonotype turned up a few times. One end of the junction varies from germline; a read error may be responsible. The chain links TRBV5-1 to TRBJ1-1; D is perhaps TRBD1 (6 bases). The germline V gene encodes CDR1 SGHRS and CDR2 YFSETQ. There are 12 residues in the CDR3. The CDR3 sequence is CASSLSGVGPPF. The CDR3 bases are TGCGCCAGCAGCTTGTCAGGGGTCGGCCCGCCTTTT. The variable domain in full, with the rest retrieved from reference TRBV5-1 and TRBJ1-1, is KAGVTQTPRYLIKTRGQQVTLSCSPISGHRSVSWYQQTPGQGLQFLFEYFSETQRNKGNFPGRFSGRQFSNSRSEMNVSTLELGDSALYLCASSLSGVGPPFGQGTRLTVV.